The 26 T cell receptor beta chains in this list originate from one sample, sequenced in a study of blood T cell repertoires in COVID-19. The table came from immunoSEQ multiplex PCR; TCRdb's copy has only in-frame clones and leaves some out. The sample shows approximately 100,000 clones, 70% to 90% of them seen only once. The material sequenced was peripheral blood. The receptors derive from a man in his 70s with acute or convalescent COVID-19.

This chain uses TRBV19 with TRBJ2-3, with D perhaps TRBD2 (7 bases). V shed 6 bases and J shed 6 bases, with 22 bases lying between them. CDR1 and CDR2 from the germline V gene are LNHDA and SQIVND (reference sequence). The CDR3 extends over 16 amino acids. This CDR3 is CASSLSGEGGPDTQYF. CDR3 coding DNA: TGTGCCAGTAGCCTATCCGGGGAGGGGGGGCCGGATACGCAGTATTTT.

The genes are TRBV7-9 and TRBJ2-1; D ambiguous. Germline CDR1 reads SEHNR; CDR2 reads FQNEAQ (reference sequence). The CDR3 has 12 amino acids. V was trimmed by 5 bases and J by 6 bases, leaving 8 bases between them. CDR3 sequence reads: CASSLLVNEQFF. CDR3 DNA: TGTGCCAGCAGCCTACTTGTCAATGAGCAGTTCTTC.

The J gene is TRBJ2-7, the V gene TRBV5-5, with a tentative D call TRBD2 (6 bases). Germline V gives CDR1 SGHKS, CDR2 YYEKEE (reference sequence). This CDR3 is 16 amino acids long. Trimming took off 0 bases at V and 4 bases at J, with 17 bases between the two ends. The CDR3 is CASSLVTGGNQYEQYF. CDR3 sequence (DNA): TGTGCCAGCAGCTTGGTTACCGGGGGAAACCAATACGAGCAGTACTTC.

CDR3 coding DNA: TGTGCCAGCAGCTTAGGGGGACGCGGGGCTATACGGGAGACCCAGTACTTC. The encoded protein is CASSLGGRGAIRETQYF. The rearrangement uses TRBV11-2 and TRBJ2-5; D is possibly TRBD2 (6 bases). The CDR3 is 17 residues long. Trimming took off 1 base at V and 5 bases at J, with 20 bases between the two ends. Germline V gene lookup returns CDR1 SGHAT and CDR2 FQNNGV.

Comments on this clone: A read error may account for a junction end that differs from germline. The chain employs TRBV10-1 and TRBJ2-7; TRBD1 matches 7 bases. The CDR3 totals 12 residues. Per the germline V gene, CDR1 is WNHNN and CDR2 is SYGVQD (reference sequence). The CDR3 DNA sequence: TGCGCCGGCAGACAGGGTGCCTACGAGCAGTACTTC. Encoded protein: CAGRQGAYEQYF.

This clone has just a few counts. The CDR3 is CASSTSLQRRQETQYF. In DNA form, the CDR3 reads TGTGCCAGCAGCACCTCACTCCAGCGGCGACAAGAGACCCAGTACTTC. The chain uses TRBV7-2 and TRBJ2-5, with a tentative D call TRBD2 (5 bases). Germline assignment: CDR1 SGHTA and CDR2 FQGNSA. V was cut by 5 bases and J by 2 bases, with 18 bases left in between. The CDR3 has 16 residues. The full variable domain, with the rest looked up from reference TRBV7-2 and TRBJ2-5, is GAGVSQSPSNKVTEKGKDVELRCDPISGHTALYWYRQSLGQGLEFLIYFQGNSAPDKSGLPSDRFSAERTGGSVSTLTIQRTQQEDSAVYLCASSTSLQRRQETQYFGPGTRLLVL.

The gene calls are TRBV28 and TRBJ2-7; 8 bases are a match to TRBD1. J was trimmed by 0 bases and V by 7 bases; bases with no gene match: 8. CDR3 length equals 15 residues. CDR1 is MDHEN and CDR2 is SYDVKM in the germline V gene. The CDR3 spells CASTPADRASYEQYF. CDR3 in DNA: TGTGCCAGCACCCCCGCGGACAGGGCCTCCTACGAGCAGTACTTC.

This chain connects TRBV5-4 to TRBJ2-3; 8 nucleotides match TRBD1. Germline V gene data show CDR1 as SGHNT and CDR2 as YYREEE (reference sequence). The CDR3 sequence is 15 residues long. V was pared by 4 bases and J by 2 bases, with 6 bases of the junction left unmatched. The CDR3 bases are TGTGCCAGCAGCCTCAAACAGGGGGACACAGATACGCAGTATTTT. Its protein product is CASSLKQGDTDTQYF.

The chain uses TRBV21-1 and TRBJ1-3; TRBD1 is the table's D call, not checked against the DNA. TRBV21-1 constitutes a pseudogene. CDR3 size: 16 residues. This chain's CDR3 is CASSKRGSGPRNTIYF. CDR3 bases: TGTGCCAGCAGCAAAAGGGGGAGTGGGCCTAGGAACACCATATATTTT.

The genes are TRBV3-1 (or the pseudogene TRBV3-2) and TRBJ2-5, with no clear D. This CDR3 is 15 amino acids long. Germline V lookup: CDR1 LGHDT, CDR2 YNNKEL (reference sequence). V was pared by 0 bases and J by 3 bases, with 11 bases between. The CDR3 reads CASSQDNAREETQYF. CDR3 DNA sequence: TGTGCCAGCAGCCAAGATAACGCTAGAGAAGAGACCCAGTACTTC.

This rearrangement joins TRBV7-8 to TRBJ1-2; 9 bases are shared with TRBD1. The CDR3 runs 15 residues. The germline V gene encodes CDR1 SGHVS and CDR2 FQNEAQ. V lost 5 bases and J lost 3; bases outside the gene matches: 7. CDR3 residues: CASSPPGQGYYGYTF. The CDR3 DNA reads as TGTGCCAGCAGCCCCCCGGGACAGGGATACTATGGCTACACCTTC.

This clone was recorded once. The chain recombines TRBV18 with TRBJ2-7, with 11 bases matching TRBD1. V was pared by 3 bases and J by 6 bases, with 4 bases of the junction left unmatched. Germline CDR1 is KGHSH and CDR2 is LQKENI. CDR3 length: 14 residues. The CDR3 DNA sequence: TGTGCCAGCTCACCCGGACAGGGGGCAGGCGAGCAGTACTTC. As protein: CASSPGQGAGEQYF. Combining the CDR3 with reference TRBV18 and TRBJ2-7 gives the whole variable domain NAGVMQNPRHLVRRRGQEARLRCSPMKGHSHVYWYRQLPEEGLKFMVYLQKENIIDESGMPKERFSAEFPKEGPSILRIQQVVRGDSAAYFCASSPGQGAGEQYFGPGTRLTVT.

The chain employs TRBV3-1 (or the pseudogene TRBV3-2) and TRBJ2-1; D unresolved. Germline V gives CDR1 LGHDT, CDR2 YNNKEL (reference sequence). This CDR3 has 14 residues. V was trimmed by 1 base and J by 4 bases, leaving 8 bases between them. In DNA form, the CDR3 reads TGTGCCAGCAGCCAAGTATCTGAGTACAATGAGCAGTTCTTC. It is translated as CASSQVSEYNEQFF.

V gene TRBV3-1 (or the pseudogene TRBV3-2) combines with J gene TRBJ2-5; D gene uncertain. The V end lost 1 base, the J end lost 5 bases, and 14 bases lay between the germline ends. Germline V gene sequence: CDR1 LGHDT, CDR2 YNNKEL (reference sequence). The CDR3 sequence is 15 residues long. This chain's CDR3 is CASSQVGLGLETQYF. CDR3 nucleotide sequence: TGTGCCAGCAGCCAAGTGGGCCTGGGCCTGGAGACCCAGTACTTC.

The V gene is TRBV12-3 or TRBV12-4, the J gene TRBJ1-5; TRBD1 aligns across 7 bases. The length of the CDR3 is 13 residues. J lost 14 bases, V lost 3 bases, and 10 bases had no gene match. In DNA, the CDR3 is TGTGCCAGCAGTTTGGGACAGAAGGGGACGAAGCATTTT. Translated: CASSLGQKGTKHF.

This sequence joins TRBV4-2 and TRBJ2-3, with 14 bases identical to TRBD2. The CDR3 consists of 15 residues. V shed 4 bases and J 7 bases; nucleotides not matched to a gene: 4. The germline CDR1 and CDR2 sequences are LGHNA and YNFKEQ. DNA for the CDR3: TGTGCCAGCAGCCCGACTAGCGGGGGGGTATATACGCAGTATTTT. This translates into CASSPTSGGVYTQYF.

The chain links TRBV2 to TRBJ2-4, with D perhaps TRBD1 (5 bases). The CDR3 contains 12 residues. V lost 6 bases and J lost 6, with 9 bases in between. Germline loops: CDR1 SNHLY, CDR2 FYNNEI. CDR3 sequence (DNA): TGTGCCAGCAGCAACAGGAGAAACATTCAGTACTTC. Its translation: CASSNRRNIQYF.

This clone appeared once. The chain couples TRBV6-1 to TRBJ2-4; 8 bases are shared with TRBD2. Germline V gene lookup returns CDR1 MNHNS and CDR2 SASEGT. This CDR3 region has 18 residues. The junction had 9 bases not matched to a gene; V was cut back by 2 bases and J by 0 bases. This CDR3 is CASSEPGGTLLAKNIQYF. The DNA of the CDR3 is TGTGCCAGCAGTGAACCGGGAGGGACCCTCCTAGCCAAAAACATTCAGTACTTC.

The chain combines TRBV3-1 (or the pseudogene TRBV3-2) with TRBJ2-2; 9 positions agree with TRBD1. This CDR3 region has 15 residues. Trimming cost V 1 base and J 5 bases; bases outside gene matches: 2. Germline CDR1 LGHDT, CDR2 YNNKEL (reference sequence). The CDR3 reads CASSQGTGVTGELFF. Here the CDR3 DNA reads TGTGCCAGCAGCCAAGGGACAGGGGTTACCGGGGAGCTGTTTTTT.

The chain has TRBV3-1 (or the pseudogene TRBV3-2) and TRBJ2-2; 9 nucleotides align to TRBD2. The V gene's germline CDR1 is LGHDT and CDR2 YNNKEL (reference sequence). V lost 4 bases to trimming and J lost 3 bases; unmatched junction nucleotides: 9. The CDR3 has 17 amino acids. CDR3 loop: CASSLGLASSHTGELFF. CDR3 nucleotides: TGTGCCAGCAGCCTGGGACTAGCCTCCAGCCACACCGGGGAGCTGTTTTTT.

In nucleotides, the CDR3 is TGTGCCAGCAGTTCCAGGACAGGCACTGAAGCTTTCTTT. This translates into CASSSRTGTEAFF. The chain joins TRBV27 to TRBJ1-1, with TRBD1 matching over 7 bases. CDR1 MNHEY and CDR2 SMNVEV come from the germline V gene (reference sequence). The trim removed 4 bases at V and 4 bases at J, leaving 3 bases unmatched. The CDR3 sequence is 13 residues long.

The V call is TRBV3-1 (or the pseudogene TRBV3-2), the J call TRBJ1-6; 8 bases are shared with TRBD1. Germline V gene lookup returns CDR1 LGHDT and CDR2 YNNKEL (reference sequence). With V trimmed by 3 bases and J by 10 bases, 11 bases remained unmatched. This CDR3 is built from 16 residues. The CDR3 DNA reads as TGTGCCAGCAGCCATACACCTGGGACAGGTAACTCACCCCTCCACTTT. Translation: CASSHTPGTGNSPLHF.

CDR3 coding DNA: TGTGCCAGTAGTGGACAGGTTTGGCAGCCCCAGCATTTT. Translating gives CASSGQVWQPQHF. The V call is TRBV19, the J call TRBJ1-5; 7 positions match TRBD1. V was clipped by 5 bases and J by 7 bases; unmatched bases: 5. This CDR3 contains 13 residues. The V gene's germline CDR1 is LNHDA and CDR2 SQIVND (reference sequence).

This clone was picked up one time. The rearrangement links TRBV5-1 to TRBJ2-1; 10 bases map to TRBD1. J lost 5 bases, V lost 3 bases, and 2 bases had no gene match. Per the germline V gene, CDR1 is SGHRS and CDR2 is YFSETQ. CDR3 length: 14 amino acids. Written as DNA, the CDR3 is TGCGCCAGCAGCTCGGGACAGGGGAACAATGAGCAGTTCTTC. Translation: CASSSGQGNNEQFF.

Worth noting for this clone: A junction end diverges from the germline sequence, so it may reflect a read error. The V gene is TRBV4-2, the J gene TRBJ1-2, with TRBD1 matching over 7 bases. There are 14 residues in the CDR3. Per the germline V gene, CDR1 is LGHNA and CDR2 is YNFKEQ. In DNA form, the CDR3 reads TGTGCCAGCACCCAACCAGACAGGGTTGGAGGCTACACCTTC. It translates to CASTQPDRVGGYTF.

The table lists this clone with a count of one. V gene TRBV9 combines with J gene TRBJ2-3; 8 bases line up with TRBD2. CDR1 is SGDLS and CDR2 is YYNGEE in the germline V gene. J lost 2 bases, V lost 4 bases, and 3 bases had no gene match. The CDR3 consists of 14 residues. The CDR3 spells CASSPGGNTDTQYF. CDR3 DNA: TGTGCCAGCAGCCCGGGGGGGAACACAGATACGCAGTATTTT.